This is a list of T cell receptor beta chains from one sample in a study of OX40 agonist ivuxolimab in advanced cancers. Generated by immunoSEQ multiplex PCR, the TCRdb table keeps only in-frame clones and is missing some. The data contain roughly 70,000 clones, 88% of them singletons. The specimen comprised CD4+ or CD8+ T cells sorted from blood, sampled in a trial of the OX40 agonist ivuxolimab. These receptors all stem from an adult with an advanced solid tumor such as melanoma, head and neck, liver or kidney cancer. CDR3s leave out the opening cysteine and the closing phenylalanine or tryptophan. Fields, in order: V gene, CDR3 protein.

TRBV19,ASSIDRLETQY
TRBV6-6,ASSWDSYGYT
TRBV18,ASSRPGGGNTEAF
TRBV27,ASRYLWRTGGYEQY
TRBV5-4,ASSSGQGATNGKLF
TRBV7-8,ASSTGLAGGGEQF
TRBV5-1,ASSPGRFGYTQY
TRBV2,ASSELGVGEQY
TRBV10-2,ASSDMWHNSPLH
TRBV5-1,ASSLGSNRVNYGYT
TRBV7-6,ASSQGWSSYNEQF
TRBV29-1,IARWANTEAF
TRBV10-3,AIRTSLYGDNEQF
TRBV5-4,ASSSQKGGSSGTEAF
TRBV18,ASSPGTGDYEQY
TRBV11-3,ASSLARGRVTGELF
TRBV6-1,ASTTGPDGNTIY
TRBV5-1,ASSLGQNTGELF
TRBV6-1,ASSEVGIAKNIQY
TRBV10-2,ASSEVPRNEQF
TRBV6-1,AILDPNQPQH
TRBV7-8,ASSSQRAGGPGELF
TRBV27,ASSLRGEGPYEQY
TRBV2,ASRGLVGGEQY
TRBV6-1,ASSGQGAWAGELF
TRBV4-2,ASSFKLRSSTTMNTEAF
TRBV29-1,SVEDWPGGGELF
TRBV20-1,SVLAGLEQF
TRBV28,ASRTGTGLF